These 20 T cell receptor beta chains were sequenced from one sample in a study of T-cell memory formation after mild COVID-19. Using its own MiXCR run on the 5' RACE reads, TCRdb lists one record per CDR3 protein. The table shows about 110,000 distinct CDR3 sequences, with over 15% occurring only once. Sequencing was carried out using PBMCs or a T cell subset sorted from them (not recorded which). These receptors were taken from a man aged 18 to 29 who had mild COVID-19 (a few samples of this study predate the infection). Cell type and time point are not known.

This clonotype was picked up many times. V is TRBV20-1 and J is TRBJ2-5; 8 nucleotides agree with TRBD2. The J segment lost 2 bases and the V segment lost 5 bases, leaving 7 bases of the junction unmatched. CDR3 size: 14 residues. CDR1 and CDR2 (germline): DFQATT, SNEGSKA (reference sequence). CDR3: CSAPRGARQETQYF. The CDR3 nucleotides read TGCAGTGCTCCGCGGGGGGCCAGGCAAGAGACCCAGTACTTC.

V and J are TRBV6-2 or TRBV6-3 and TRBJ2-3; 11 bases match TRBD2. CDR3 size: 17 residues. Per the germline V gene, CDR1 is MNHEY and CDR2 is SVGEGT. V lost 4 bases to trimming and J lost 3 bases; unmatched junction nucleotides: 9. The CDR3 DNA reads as TGTGCCAGCAGTTCCCTCCGACTAGCGGGAATGACAGATACGCAGTATTTT. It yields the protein CASSSLRLAGMTDTQYF.

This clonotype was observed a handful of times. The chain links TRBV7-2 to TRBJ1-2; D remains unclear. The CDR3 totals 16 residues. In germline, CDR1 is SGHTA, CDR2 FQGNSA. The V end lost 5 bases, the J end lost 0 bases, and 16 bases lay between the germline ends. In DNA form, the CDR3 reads TGTGCCAGCAGCGGGGTGGCCTGGGGAGCTAACTATGGCTACACCTTC. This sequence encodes CASSGVAWGANYGYTF. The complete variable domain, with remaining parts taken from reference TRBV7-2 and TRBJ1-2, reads GAGVSQSPSNKVTEKGKDVELRCDPISGHTALYWYRQSLGQGLEFLIYFQGNSAPDKSGLPSDRFSAERTGGSVSTLTIQRTQQEDSAVYLCASSGVAWGANYGYTFGSGTRLTVV.

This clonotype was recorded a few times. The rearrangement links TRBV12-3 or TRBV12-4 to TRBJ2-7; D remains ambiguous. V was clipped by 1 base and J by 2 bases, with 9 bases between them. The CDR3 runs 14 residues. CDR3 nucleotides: TGTGCCAGCAGTTTAGGAGCCGGAGCCTACGAGCAGTACTTC. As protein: CASSLGAGAYEQYF.

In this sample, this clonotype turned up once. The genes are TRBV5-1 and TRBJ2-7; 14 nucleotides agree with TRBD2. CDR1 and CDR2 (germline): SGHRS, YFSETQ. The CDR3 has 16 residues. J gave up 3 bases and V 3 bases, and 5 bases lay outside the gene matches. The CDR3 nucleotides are TGCGCCAGCAGCTCGACTAGCGGGGGGGCAAACTACGAGCAGTACTTC. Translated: CASSSTSGGANYEQYF.

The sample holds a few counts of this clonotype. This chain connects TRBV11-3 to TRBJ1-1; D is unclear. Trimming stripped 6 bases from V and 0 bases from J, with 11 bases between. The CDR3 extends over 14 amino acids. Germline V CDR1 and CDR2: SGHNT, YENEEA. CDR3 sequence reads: CASRPYRMNTEAFF. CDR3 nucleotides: TGTGCCAGCAGGCCCTATAGGATGAACACTGAAGCTTTCTTT.

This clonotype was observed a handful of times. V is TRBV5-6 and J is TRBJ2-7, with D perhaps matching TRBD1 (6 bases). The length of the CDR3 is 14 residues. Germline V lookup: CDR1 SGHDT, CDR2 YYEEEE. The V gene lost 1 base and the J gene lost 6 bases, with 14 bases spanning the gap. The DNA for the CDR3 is TGTGCCAGCAGCTTGACAGGGTACGTAAGCGAGCAGTACGTC. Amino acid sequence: CASSLTGYVSEQYV.

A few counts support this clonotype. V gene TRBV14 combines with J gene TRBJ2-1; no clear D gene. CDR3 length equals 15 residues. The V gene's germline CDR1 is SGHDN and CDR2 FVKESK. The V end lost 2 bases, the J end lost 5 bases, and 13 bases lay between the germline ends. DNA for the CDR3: TGTGCCAGCAGCCAATTGGGGTTCCTCAACAATGAGCAGTTCTTC. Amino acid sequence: CASSQLGFLNNEQFF.

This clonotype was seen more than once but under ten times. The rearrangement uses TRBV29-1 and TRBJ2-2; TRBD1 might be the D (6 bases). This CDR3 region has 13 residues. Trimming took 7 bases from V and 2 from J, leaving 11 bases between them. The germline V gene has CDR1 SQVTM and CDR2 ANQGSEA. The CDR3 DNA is TGCAGCGGAGGACAGCCTAACACCGGGGAGCTGTTTTTT. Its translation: CSGGQPNTGELFF.

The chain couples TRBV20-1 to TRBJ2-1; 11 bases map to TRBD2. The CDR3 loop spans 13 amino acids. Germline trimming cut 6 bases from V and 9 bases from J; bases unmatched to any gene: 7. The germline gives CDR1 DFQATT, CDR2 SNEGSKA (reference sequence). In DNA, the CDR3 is TGCAGTGCCCGTAGCGGGGGGGCAAGTGAGCAGTTCTTC. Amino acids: CSARSGGASEQFF.

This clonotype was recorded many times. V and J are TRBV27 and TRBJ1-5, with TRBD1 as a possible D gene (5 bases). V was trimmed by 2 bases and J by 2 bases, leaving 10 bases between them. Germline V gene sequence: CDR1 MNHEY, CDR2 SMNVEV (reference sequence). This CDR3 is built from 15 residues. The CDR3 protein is CASSLRGGGNQPQHF. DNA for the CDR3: TGTGCCAGCAGTTTACGGGGGGGTGGCAATCAGCCCCAGCATTTT.

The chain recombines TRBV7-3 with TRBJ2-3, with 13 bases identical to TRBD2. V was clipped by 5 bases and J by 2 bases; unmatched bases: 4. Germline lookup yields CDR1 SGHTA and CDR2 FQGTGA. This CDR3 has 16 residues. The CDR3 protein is CASSLGLAGTTDTQYF. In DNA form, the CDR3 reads TGTGCCAGCAGCCTGGGACTAGCGGGGACCACAGATACGCAGTATTTT.

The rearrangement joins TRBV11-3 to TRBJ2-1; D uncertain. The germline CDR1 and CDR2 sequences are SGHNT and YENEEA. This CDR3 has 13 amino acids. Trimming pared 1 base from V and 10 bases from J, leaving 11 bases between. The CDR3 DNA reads TGTGCCAGCAGCTTAGCACCGCAAAGGGAGCAGTTCTTC. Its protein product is CASSLAPQREQFF.

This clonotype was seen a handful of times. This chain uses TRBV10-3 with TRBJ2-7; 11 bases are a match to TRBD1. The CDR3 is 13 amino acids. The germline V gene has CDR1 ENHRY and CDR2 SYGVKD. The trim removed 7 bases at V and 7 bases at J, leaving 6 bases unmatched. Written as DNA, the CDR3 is TGTGCCATCAAAGGACAGGGGGCGGTTGAGCAGTACGTC. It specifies CAIKGQGAVEQYV.

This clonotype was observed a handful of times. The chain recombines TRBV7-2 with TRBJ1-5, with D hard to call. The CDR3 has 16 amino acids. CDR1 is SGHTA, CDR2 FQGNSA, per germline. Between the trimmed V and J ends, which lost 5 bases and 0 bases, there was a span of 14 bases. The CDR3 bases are TGTGCCAGCAGCCCTTCTACGATCCATAGCAATCAGCCCCAGCATTTT. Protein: CASSPSTIHSNQPQHF.

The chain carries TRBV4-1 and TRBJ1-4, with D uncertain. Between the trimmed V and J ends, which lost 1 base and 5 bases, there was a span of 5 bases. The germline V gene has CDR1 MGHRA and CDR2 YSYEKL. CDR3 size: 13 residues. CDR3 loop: CASSQGGNEKLFF. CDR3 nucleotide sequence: TGCGCCAGCAGCCAAGGTGGGAATGAAAAACTGTTTTTT.

The chain's CDR3 is CASSFSGDTIYF. Here the CDR3 DNA reads TGTGCCAGCAGCTTCTCAGGGGACACCATATATTTT. The chain joins TRBV11-2 to TRBJ1-3; perhaps TRBD1 as D (6 bases). The CDR3 spans 12 residues. V was cut by 3 bases and J by 8 bases, with 8 bases left in between. The germline CDR1 and CDR2 sequences are SGHAT and FQNNGV.

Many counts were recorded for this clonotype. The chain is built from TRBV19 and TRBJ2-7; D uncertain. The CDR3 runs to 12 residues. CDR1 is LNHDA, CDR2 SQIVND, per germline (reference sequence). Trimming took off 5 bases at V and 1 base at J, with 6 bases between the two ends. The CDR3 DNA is TGTGCCAGTAGTTCCGGTTCCTACGAGCAGTACTTC. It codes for CASSSGSYEQYF. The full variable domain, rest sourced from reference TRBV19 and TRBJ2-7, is DGGITQSPKYLFRKEGQNVTLSCEQNLNHDAMYWYRQDPGQGLRLIYYSQIVNDFQKGDIAEGYSVSREKKESFPLTVTSAQKNPTAFYLCASSSGSYEQYFGPGTRLTVT.

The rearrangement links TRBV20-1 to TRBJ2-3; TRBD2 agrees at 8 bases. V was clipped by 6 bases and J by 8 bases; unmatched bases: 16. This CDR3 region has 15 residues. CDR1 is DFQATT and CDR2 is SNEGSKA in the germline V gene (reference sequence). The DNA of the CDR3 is TGCAGTGCGGGCATTAAGCGGGGGCCTCCCTTTACGCAGTATTTT. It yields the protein CSAGIKRGPPFTQYF.

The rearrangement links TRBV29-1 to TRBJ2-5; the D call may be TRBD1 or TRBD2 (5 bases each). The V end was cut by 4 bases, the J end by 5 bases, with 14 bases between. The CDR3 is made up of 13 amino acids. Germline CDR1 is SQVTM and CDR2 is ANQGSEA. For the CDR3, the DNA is TGCAGCGTTGGGGGACCCCGAGGCGAGACCCAGTACTTC. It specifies CSVGGPRGETQYF.